This TCR beta chain is from a study of blood T cell repertoires in COVID-19. The overall study: Sources were T cells, B-cell-depleted T cells, or PBMCs; the material itself was cDNA or gDNA.

This table comes from immunoSEQ multiplex PCR, and its TCRdb copy is limited to in-frame clones, with some not included. The sample carries around 130,000 clones, almost 85% recorded once. The germline V gene encodes CDR1 SGHRS and CDR2 YFSETQ. Trimming took 1 base from V and 6 from J, leaving 10 bases between them. This CDR3 comprises 13 residues. The V and J genes are TRBV5-1 and TRBJ1-2; weak D call: TRBD1 (5 bases). The sequence derives from a human donor in a cohort sampled during active COVID-19. Sequenced sample: peripheral blood. The CDR3 loop is CASSLSGIDGYTF. DNA for the CDR3: TGCGCCAGCAGCTTGTCAGGGATCGATGGCTACACCTTC.